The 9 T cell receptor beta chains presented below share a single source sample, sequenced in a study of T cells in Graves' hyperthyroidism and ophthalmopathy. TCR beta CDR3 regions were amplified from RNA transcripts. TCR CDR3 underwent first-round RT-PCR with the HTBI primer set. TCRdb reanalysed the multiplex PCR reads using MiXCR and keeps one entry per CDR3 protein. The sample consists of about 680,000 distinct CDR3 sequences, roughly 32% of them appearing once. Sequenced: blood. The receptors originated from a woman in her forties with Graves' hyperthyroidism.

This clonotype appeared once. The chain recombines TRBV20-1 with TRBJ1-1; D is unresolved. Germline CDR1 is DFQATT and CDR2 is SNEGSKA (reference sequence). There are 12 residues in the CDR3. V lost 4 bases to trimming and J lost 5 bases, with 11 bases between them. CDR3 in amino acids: CSAKLVKTEAFF. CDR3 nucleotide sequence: TGCAGTGCTAAGTTGGTTAAGACTGAAGCTTTCTTT.

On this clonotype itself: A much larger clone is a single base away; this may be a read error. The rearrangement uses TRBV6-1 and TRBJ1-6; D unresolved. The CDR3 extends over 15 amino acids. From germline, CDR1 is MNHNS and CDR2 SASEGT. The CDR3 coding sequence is TGTGCCATCAGTGAAGCGGGCAGGTATAATTCACCCCTCCACTTT. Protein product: CAISEAGRYNSPLHF.

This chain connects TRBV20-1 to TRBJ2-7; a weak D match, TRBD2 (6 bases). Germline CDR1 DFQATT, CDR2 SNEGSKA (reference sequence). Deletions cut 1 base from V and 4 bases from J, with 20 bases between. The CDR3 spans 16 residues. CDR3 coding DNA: TGCAGTGCTAGAGGTCAGGCGGGGACGGGGATATACGAGCAGTACTTC. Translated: CSARGQAGTGIYEQYF.

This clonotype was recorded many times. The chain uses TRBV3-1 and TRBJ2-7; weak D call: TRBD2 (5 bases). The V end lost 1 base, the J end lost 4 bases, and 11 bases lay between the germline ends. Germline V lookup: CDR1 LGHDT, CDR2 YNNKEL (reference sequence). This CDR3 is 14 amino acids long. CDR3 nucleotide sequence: TGTGCCAGCAGCCAAGTGAGGCGAGGGTACGAGCAGTACTTC. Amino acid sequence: CASSQVRRGYEQYF.

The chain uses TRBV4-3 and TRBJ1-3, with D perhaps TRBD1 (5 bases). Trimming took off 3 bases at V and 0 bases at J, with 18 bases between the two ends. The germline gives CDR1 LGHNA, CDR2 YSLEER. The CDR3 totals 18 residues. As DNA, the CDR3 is TGCGCCAGCAGCCATGATGACGTAGGGGCCTCCTCTGGAAACACCATATATTTT. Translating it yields CASSHDDVGASSGNTIYF.

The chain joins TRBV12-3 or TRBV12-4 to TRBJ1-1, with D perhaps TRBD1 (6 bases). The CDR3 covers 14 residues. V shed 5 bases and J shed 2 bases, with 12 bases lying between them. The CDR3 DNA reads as TGTGCCAGCAGTACAGGGCCGGGAAACACTGAAGCTTTCTTT. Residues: CASSTGPGNTEAFF.

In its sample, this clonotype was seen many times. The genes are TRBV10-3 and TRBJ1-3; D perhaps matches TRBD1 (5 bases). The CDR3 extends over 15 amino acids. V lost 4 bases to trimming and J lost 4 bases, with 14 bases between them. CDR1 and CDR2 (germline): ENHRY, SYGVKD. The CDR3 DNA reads TGTGCCATCAGTGGGCTCGGGGGTTCCGGAAACACCATATATTTT. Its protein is CAISGLGGSGNTIYF.

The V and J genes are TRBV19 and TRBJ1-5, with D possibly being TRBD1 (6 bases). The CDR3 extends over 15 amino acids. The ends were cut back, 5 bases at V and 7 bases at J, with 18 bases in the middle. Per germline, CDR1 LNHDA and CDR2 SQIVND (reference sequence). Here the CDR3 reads CASSPPGGPWQPQHF. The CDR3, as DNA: TGTGCCAGTAGTCCCCCGGGGGGGCCATGGCAGCCCCAGCATTTT.

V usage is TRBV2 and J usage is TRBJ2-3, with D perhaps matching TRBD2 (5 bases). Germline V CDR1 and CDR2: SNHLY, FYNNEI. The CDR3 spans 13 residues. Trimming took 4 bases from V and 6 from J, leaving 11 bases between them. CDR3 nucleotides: TGTGCCAGCAGTGGGAATAGCGCCGATACGCAGTATTTT. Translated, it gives CASSGNSADTQYF.